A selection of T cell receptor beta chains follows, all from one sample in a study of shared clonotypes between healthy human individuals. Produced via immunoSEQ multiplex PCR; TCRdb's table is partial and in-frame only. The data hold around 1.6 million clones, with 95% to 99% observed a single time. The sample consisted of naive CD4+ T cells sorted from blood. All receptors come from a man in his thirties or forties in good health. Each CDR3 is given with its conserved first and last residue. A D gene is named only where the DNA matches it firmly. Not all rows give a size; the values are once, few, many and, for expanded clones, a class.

cdr3_aa: CASSPPGLAGVLNEQYF
cdr3_nt: TGTGCCAGCAGCCCCCCGGGACTAGCGGGAGTTTTGAACGAGCAGTACTTC
clone_size: NA
v_call: TRBV7-2
j_call: TRBJ2-7
d_call: TRBD2

cdr3_aa: CASSQGTGVYNEQFF
cdr3_nt: TGTGCCAGCAGCCAGGGGACAGGAGTTTACAATGAGCAGTTCTTC
clone_size: NA
v_call: TRBV7-7
j_call: TRBJ2-1
d_call: TRBD1

cdr3_aa: CASSMRRKGVKDEQYF
cdr3_nt: TGTGCCAGCAGCATGCGGAGAAAGGGGGTGAAGGACGAGCAGTACTTC
clone_size: NA
v_call: TRBV21-1
j_call: TRBJ2-7
d_call: NA

cdr3_aa: CSTGLAGGPETQYF
cdr3_nt: TGCAGCACGGGACTAGCGGGAGGGCCGGAGACCCAGTACTTC
clone_size: NA
v_call: TRBV29-1
j_call: TRBJ2-5
d_call: TRBD2

cdr3_aa: CASSSPKGPNQPQHF
cdr3_nt: TGTGCCAGCAGTTCCCCCAAGGGACCCAATCAGCCCCAGCATTTT
clone_size: NA
v_call: TRBV28
j_call: TRBJ1-5
d_call: NA

cdr3_aa: CASSERGRQETQYF
cdr3_nt: TGCGCCAGCAGTGAACGCGGGAGGCAAGAGACCCAGTACTTC
clone_size: NA
v_call: TRBV10-1
j_call: TRBJ2-5
d_call: TRBD2

cdr3_aa: CATSKSYEQYF
cdr3_nt: TGTGCCACCTCAAAGTCCTACGAGCAGTACTTC
clone_size: once
v_call: TRBV6-6
j_call: TRBJ2-7
d_call: NA

cdr3_aa: CASSTRNRELDEQYF
cdr3_nt: TGTGCCAGCAGCACCCGAAACAGGGAACTAGACGAGCAGTACTTC
clone_size: once
v_call: TRBV7-9
j_call: TRBJ2-7
d_call: NA

cdr3_aa: CASSRDRGNTGELFF
cdr3_nt: TGTGCCAGCTCCAGGGACAGGGGGAACACCGGGGAGCTGTTTTTT
clone_size: NA
v_call: TRBV18
j_call: TRBJ2-2
d_call: TRBD1

cdr3_aa: CASSQAAGTYEQYF
cdr3_nt: TGTGCCAGTAGCCAAGCGGCGGGGACCTACGAGCAGTACTTC
clone_size: NA
v_call: TRBV19
j_call: TRBJ2-7
d_call: NA

cdr3_aa: CASSGDREAEAFF
cdr3_nt: TGTGCCAGCAGCGGGGACAGGGAGGCTGAAGCTTTCTTT
clone_size: once
v_call: TRBV2
j_call: TRBJ1-1
d_call: TRBD1

cdr3_aa: CASSATSGTYSEQFF
cdr3_nt: TGCGCCAGCAGTGCGACTAGCGGCACCTATAGTGAGCAGTTCTTC
clone_size: NA
v_call: TRBV10-2
j_call: TRBJ2-1
d_call: TRBD2

cdr3_aa: CASTRSGTSNTGELFF
cdr3_nt: TGTGCCAGCACGCGCTCCGGGACTTCGAACACCGGGGAGCTGTTTTTT
clone_size: NA
v_call: TRBV9
j_call: TRBJ2-2
d_call: NA

cdr3_aa: CASSGPGLGGSYNEQFF
cdr3_nt: TGTGCCAGTAGTGGGCCGGGACTCGGAGGGTCCTACAATGAGCAGTTCTTC
clone_size: once
v_call: TRBV19
j_call: TRBJ2-1
d_call: NA

cdr3_aa: CSASPGQGYTF
cdr3_nt: TGCAGTGCATCGCCTGGGCAAGGCTACACCTTC
clone_size: NA
v_call: TRBV20-1
j_call: TRBJ1-2
d_call: NA

cdr3_aa: CASIPSGSTDTQYF
cdr3_nt: TGTGCCAGTATCCCCTCAGGAAGCACAGATACGCAGTATTTT
clone_size: once
v_call: TRBV19
j_call: TRBJ2-3
d_call: NA

cdr3_aa: CASSSRIGGTDTQYF
cdr3_nt: TGTGCCAGCAGCTCTCGGATAGGCGGGACAGATACGCAGTATTTT
clone_size: NA
v_call: TRBV13
j_call: TRBJ2-3
d_call: NA

cdr3_aa: CASSLATGAPNEKLFF
cdr3_nt: TGCGCCAGCAGCTTGGCAACGGGAGCTCCCAATGAAAAACTGTTTTTT
clone_size: NA
v_call: TRBV5-1
j_call: TRBJ1-4
d_call: NA

cdr3_aa: CASSVEAGDGYTIYF
cdr3_nt: TGTGCCAGCAGCGTAGAGGCAGGGGACGGGTACACCATATATTTT
clone_size: NA
v_call: TRBV9
j_call: TRBJ1-3
d_call: NA

cdr3_aa: CASTLDSASAFF
cdr3_nt: TGTGCCAGCACCCTAGACAGCGCCTCAGCTTTCTTT
clone_size: NA
v_call: TRBV28
j_call: TRBJ1-1
d_call: NA

cdr3_aa: CASSVADGSGELFF
cdr3_nt: TGTGCCAGCAGCGTAGCTGACGGATCCGGGGAGCTGTTTTTT
clone_size: NA
v_call: TRBV9
j_call: TRBJ2-2
d_call: NA

cdr3_aa: CAISEPTGLHEKLFF
cdr3_nt: TGTGCCATCAGTGAACCAACAGGGCTTCATGAAAAACTGTTTTTT
clone_size: NA
v_call: TRBV10-3
j_call: TRBJ1-4
d_call: NA

cdr3_aa: CATTRGVSTDTQYF
cdr3_nt: TGTGCCACAACCAGGGGCGTAAGCACAGATACGCAGTATTTT
clone_size: NA
v_call: TRBV15
j_call: TRBJ2-3
d_call: NA

cdr3_aa: CASSETYGGETQYF
cdr3_nt: TGTGCCAGCAGTGAAACCTATGGCGGGGAGACCCAGTACTTC
clone_size: NA
v_call: TRBV6-1
j_call: TRBJ2-5
d_call: NA

cdr3_aa: CASSPNQSTDTQYF
cdr3_nt: TGTGCCAGCAGTCCTAACCAAAGCACAGATACGCAGTATTTT
clone_size: NA
v_call: TRBV27
j_call: TRBJ2-3
d_call: NA

cdr3_aa: CASSERRYEQYF
cdr3_nt: TGTGCCAGCAGTGAACGGAGATACGAGCAGTACTTC
clone_size: NA
v_call: TRBV2
j_call: TRBJ2-7
d_call: NA

cdr3_aa: CASSFVVKGTDTQYF
cdr3_nt: TGTGCCAGCAGTTTTGTGGTGAAGGGCACAGATACGCAGTATTTT
clone_size: NA
v_call: TRBV28
j_call: TRBJ2-3
d_call: NA

cdr3_aa: CASSRQGGGYTF
cdr3_nt: TGTGCCAGCAGTCGACAGGGGGGTGGCTACACCTTC
clone_size: NA
v_call: TRBV7-2
j_call: TRBJ1-2
d_call: TRBD1

cdr3_aa: CASSYSPSGKNIQYF
cdr3_nt: TGTGCCAGCAGTTACTCGCCTAGCGGCAAAAACATTCAGTACTTC
clone_size: NA
v_call: TRBV6-6
j_call: TRBJ2-4
d_call: TRBD2

cdr3_aa: CASSNRLGSVEFF
cdr3_nt: TGTGCCAGTAGCAATAGGCTGGGTTCTGTGGAGTTCTTC
clone_size: NA
v_call: TRBV19
j_call: TRBJ2-1
d_call: NA

cdr3_aa: CASSPERGALYEQYF
cdr3_nt: TGTGCCAGCAGCCCCGAGCGGGGCGCCCTCTACGAGCAGTACTTC
clone_size: NA
v_call: TRBV7-9
j_call: TRBJ2-7
d_call: TRBD2

cdr3_aa: CASIGQGPRYNEQFF
cdr3_nt: TGTGCCAGCATTGGTCAGGGGCCGAGGTACAATGAGCAGTTCTTC
clone_size: once
v_call: TRBV28
j_call: TRBJ2-1
d_call: NA

cdr3_aa: CAWSTLTEQFF
cdr3_nt: TGTGCCTGGTCGACCCTAACCGAGCAGTTCTTC
clone_size: NA
v_call: TRBV30
j_call: TRBJ2-1
d_call: NA

cdr3_aa: CASSQDRLAGDPQETQYF
cdr3_nt: TGCGCCAGCAGCCAAGATAGGCTAGCGGGAGATCCCCAAGAGACCCAGTACTTC
clone_size: NA
v_call: TRBV4-1
j_call: TRBJ2-5
d_call: TRBD2